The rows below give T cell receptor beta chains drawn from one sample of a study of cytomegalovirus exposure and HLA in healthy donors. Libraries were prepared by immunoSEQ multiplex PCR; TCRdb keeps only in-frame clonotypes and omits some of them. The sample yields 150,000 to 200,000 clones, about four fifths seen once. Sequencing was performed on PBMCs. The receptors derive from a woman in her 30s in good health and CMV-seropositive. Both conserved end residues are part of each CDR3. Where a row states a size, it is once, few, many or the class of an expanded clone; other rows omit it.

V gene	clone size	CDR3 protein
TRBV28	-	CASREIGVLAVKSYEQYF
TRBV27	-	CASSPGLAGSYNEQFF
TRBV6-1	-	CASSEVKFRGDGGYTF
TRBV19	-	CASSPGTSYGYTF
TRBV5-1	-	CASSLYPGTKNTGELFF
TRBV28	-	CASRARGDLNYGYTF
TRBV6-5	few	CASSYSSLQSYGYTF
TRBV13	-	CASSFRTSGFYNEQFF
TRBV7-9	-	CASSLLDGTNYGYTF
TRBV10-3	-	CAISVNWDSSYEQYF
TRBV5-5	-	CASSSTGILTEAFF
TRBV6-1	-	CASSHGGPNEQYF
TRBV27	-	CASSPRRTNYGYTF
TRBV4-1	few	CASSQGLAGRETQYF
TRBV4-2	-	CASSVREGEQFF
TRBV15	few	CATSSGTMNTEAFF
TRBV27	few	CASSDRGPNSPLHF
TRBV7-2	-	CASSFYRGGTDTQYF
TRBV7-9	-	CASSFDRSSPLHF
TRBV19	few	CASSIGRGTEAFF
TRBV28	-	CASSFRGRAGELFF
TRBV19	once	CASSTDRGPQPQHF
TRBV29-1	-	CSAQGYTEAFF
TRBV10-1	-	CASARAGDPPYEQYF
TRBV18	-	CASSPLTGPLSGYTQYF
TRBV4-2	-	CASSRELAGGLPSTDTQYF
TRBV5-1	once	CASSSMEGITTGELFF
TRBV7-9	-	CASSWDRGPEAFF
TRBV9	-	CASSVSDQPQHF
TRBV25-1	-	CASTPRGLAGGDTQYF
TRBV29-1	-	CSVRDRGVRDTQYF
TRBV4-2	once	CASSASGDQSEQFF
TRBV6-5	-	CASSATGGPGDTQYF
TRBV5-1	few	CASSFPGQGSDEQFF
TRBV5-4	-	CASSWDRVHEQYF
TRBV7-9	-	CASHTSVSYNEQFF
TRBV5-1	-	CASSLRQGADMQYF
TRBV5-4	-	CASSLGPTSGRALGDTQYF
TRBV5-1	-	CASSGRTGDNYGYTF
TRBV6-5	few	CASSRGLGYGYTF